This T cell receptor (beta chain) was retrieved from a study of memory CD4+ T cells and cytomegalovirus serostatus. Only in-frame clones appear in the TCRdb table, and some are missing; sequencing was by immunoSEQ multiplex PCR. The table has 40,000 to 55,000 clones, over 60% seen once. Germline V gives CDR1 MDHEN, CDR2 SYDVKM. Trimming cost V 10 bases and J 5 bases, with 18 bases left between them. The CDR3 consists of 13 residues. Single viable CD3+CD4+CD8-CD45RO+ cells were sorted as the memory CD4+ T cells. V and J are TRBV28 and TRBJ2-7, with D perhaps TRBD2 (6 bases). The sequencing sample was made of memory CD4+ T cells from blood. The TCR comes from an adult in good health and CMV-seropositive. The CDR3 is CATVGRLRNEQYF. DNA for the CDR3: TGTGCCACGGTGGGGAGGCTAAGGAACGAGCAGTACTTC.